This T cell receptor (beta chain) originates from a study of CD4 T cells in relation to SARS-CoV-2 and coronaviruses. Study-level information: ViraFEST: approximately 10-day antigen culture of PBMCs, then TCR beta CDR3 sequencing. Points from the study as a whole: SARS-CoV-2-driven expansion was significantly weaker in crossreactive than monoreactive clones.

This clone has a handful of counts. The antigen is unknown. Assay: immunoSEQ multiplex PCR; the TCRdb copy retains only in-frame clones and omits some. Of tens of thousands of clones in the sample, about 81% are singletons; the top ten hold 12%. Before the COVID-19 pandemic, during about 2011-2019, CD4+ T cells were taken from unexposed donors. After around nine days of culture, CD4+ T cells were isolated. Testing used SARS-CoV-2 S/N and four cold-coronavirus spikes on unexposed-donor CD4+ T cells, cells permitting. Sequenced material: CD4+ T cells from PBMCs, cultured in vitro. The receptor was isolated from a human donor in good health.

CDR3 sequence: CASSVRGTYNSPLHF. The CDR3 DNA reads as TGTGCCAGCAGCGTTAGGGGGACCTATAATTCACCCCTCCACTTT. The chain carries TRBV9 and TRBJ1-6; D may be TRBD1 (6 bases). The CDR3 length is 15 residues. The germline V gene has CDR1 SGDLS and CDR2 YYNGEE. V dropped 2 bases and J dropped 2 bases, with 8 bases sitting between them.